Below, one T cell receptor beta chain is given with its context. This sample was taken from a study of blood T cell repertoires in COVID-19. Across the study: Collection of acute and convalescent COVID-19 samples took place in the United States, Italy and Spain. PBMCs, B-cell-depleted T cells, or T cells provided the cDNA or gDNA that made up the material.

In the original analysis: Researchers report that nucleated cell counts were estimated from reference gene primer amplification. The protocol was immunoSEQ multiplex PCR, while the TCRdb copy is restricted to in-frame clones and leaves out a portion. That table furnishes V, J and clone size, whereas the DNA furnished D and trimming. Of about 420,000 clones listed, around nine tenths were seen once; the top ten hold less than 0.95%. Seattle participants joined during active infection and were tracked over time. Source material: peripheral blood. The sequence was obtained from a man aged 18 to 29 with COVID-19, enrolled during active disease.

The CDR3 spells CASSLLQGAETQYF. In DNA form, the CDR3 reads TGTGCCAGCAGCTTGCTACAGGGAGCTGAGACCCAGTACTTC. The genes are TRBV5-6 and TRBJ2-5; possibly TRBD1 for D (6 bases). V was pared by 1 base and J by 5 bases, with 12 bases between. The CDR3 totals 14 residues. Per the germline V gene, CDR1 is SGHDT and CDR2 is YYEEEE. The full variable domain, completed using reference TRBV5-6 and TRBJ2-5, is DAGVTQSPTHLIKTRGQQVTLRCSPKSGHDTVSWYQQALGQGPQFIFQYYEEEERQRGNFPDRFSGHQFPNYSSELNVNALLLGDSALYLCASSLLQGAETQYFGPGTRLLVL.